What follows describes a single TCR beta chain. Its cognate antigen is unknown. This sample is drawn from a study of graft-versus-host responses after intestinal transplantation. V was clipped by 6 bases and J by 8 bases, with 25 bases between them. Germline lookup yields CDR1 SGHVS and CDR2 FQNEAQ. The CDR3 totals 16 residues. Libraries were prepared by immunoSEQ multiplex PCR; TCRdb keeps only in-frame clonotypes and omits some of them. The sample holds roughly 120,000 clones, just over 90% seen once. Notes on the study in general: Elevated graft-versus-host to host-versus-graft clonal ratios in allografts were recorded for patients with graft-donor T cell macrochimerism.

The material was unstimulated CD4+ T cells sorted from spleen or lymph node cells, obtained before intestinal transplant. This clonotype was obtained from a human donor who received an intestinal transplant. V usage is TRBV7-8 and J usage is TRBJ1-2; D uncertain. This CDR3 is CASRLQPEVPGKGYTF. The CDR3 DNA reads as TGTGCCAGCAGACTCCAACCCGAAGTCCCGGGGAAAGGCTACACCTTC.